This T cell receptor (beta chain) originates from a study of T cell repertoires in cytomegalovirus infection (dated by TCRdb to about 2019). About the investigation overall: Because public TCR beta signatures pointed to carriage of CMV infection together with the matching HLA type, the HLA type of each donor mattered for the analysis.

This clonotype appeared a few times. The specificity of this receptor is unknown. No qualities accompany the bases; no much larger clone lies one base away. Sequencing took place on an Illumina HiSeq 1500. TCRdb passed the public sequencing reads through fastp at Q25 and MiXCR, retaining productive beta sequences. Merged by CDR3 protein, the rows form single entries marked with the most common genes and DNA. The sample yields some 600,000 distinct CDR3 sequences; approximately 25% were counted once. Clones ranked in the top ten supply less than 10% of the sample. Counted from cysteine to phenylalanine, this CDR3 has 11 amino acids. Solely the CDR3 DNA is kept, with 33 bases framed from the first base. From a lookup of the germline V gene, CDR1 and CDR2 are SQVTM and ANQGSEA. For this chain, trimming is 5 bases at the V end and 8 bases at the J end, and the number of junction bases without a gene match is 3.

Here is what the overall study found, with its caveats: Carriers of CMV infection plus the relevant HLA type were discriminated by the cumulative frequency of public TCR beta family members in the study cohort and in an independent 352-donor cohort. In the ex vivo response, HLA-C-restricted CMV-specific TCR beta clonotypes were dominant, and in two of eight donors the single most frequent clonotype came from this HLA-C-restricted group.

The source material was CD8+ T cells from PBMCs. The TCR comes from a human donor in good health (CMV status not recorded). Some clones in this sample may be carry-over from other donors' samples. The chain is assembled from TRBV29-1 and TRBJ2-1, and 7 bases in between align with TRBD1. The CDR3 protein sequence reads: CSVRGRDEQFF. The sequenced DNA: TGCAGCGTTAGGGGGCGTGATGAGCAGTTCTTC.